A single sample is the source of the 12 T cell receptor beta chains below, sequenced in a study of OX40 agonist ivuxolimab in advanced cancers. Library preparation employed the immunoSEQ multiplex PCR assay. Here the immuneACCESS table is served through TCRdb, limited to in-frame sequences with V and J called. Missing clones are a known gap in these copies; in checked studies unresolved V genes cover under half, and the rest lacks a known reason. This sample is represented by tens of thousands of clones; 90% to 95% of them were singletons. The ten largest clones represent 1.1% of the sample. Specimen: CD4+ or CD8+ T cells sorted from blood, collected in a trial of the OX40 agonist ivuxolimab. These TCRs come from an adult with an advanced solid tumor such as melanoma, head and neck, liver or kidney cancer.

The J gene is TRBJ2-4, the V gene TRBV7-9; 11 bases align to TRBD2. Germline V gives CDR1 SEHNR, CDR2 FQNEAQ (reference sequence). The J segment lost 2 bases and the V segment lost 0 bases, leaving 9 bases of the junction unmatched. The CDR3 has 19 residues. The CDR3 sequence is CASSLAFSGTSGTKNIQYF. CDR3 sequence (DNA): TGTGCCAGCAGCTTAGCGTTCTCCGGGACTAGCGGTACCAAAAACATTCAGTACTTC.

The rearrangement joins TRBV5-5 to TRBJ2-2; TRBD2 might be the D (6 bases). V was pared by 4 bases and J by 0 bases, with 13 bases between. The germline V gene encodes CDR1 SGHKS and CDR2 YYEKEE (reference sequence). The CDR3 length is 16 residues. The CDR3 sequence is CASSRLGGANTGELFF. The CDR3 bases are TGTGCCAGCAGCCGGCTGGGGGGAGCGAACACCGGGGAGCTGTTTTTT. Variable domain in full (rest from reference TRBV5-5 and TRBJ2-2): DAGVTQSPTHLIKTRGQQVTLRCSPISGHKSVSWYQQVLGQGPQFIFQYYEKEERGRGNFPDRFSARQFPNYSSELNVNALLLGDSALYLCASSRLGGANTGELFFGEGSRLTVL.

The rearrangement joins TRBV7-3 to TRBJ2-5; D is tentatively TRBD1 or TRBD2 (6 bases each). The CDR3 spans 15 residues. The germline gives CDR1 SGHTA, CDR2 FQGTGA. Trimming stripped 5 bases from V and 1 base from J, with 14 bases between. The CDR3 here is CASSQTGRTQETQYF. Written as DNA, the CDR3 is TGTGCCAGCAGCCAAACAGGGAGGACCCAAGAGACCCAGTACTTC.

This clone was seen only once. This chain uses TRBV6-4 with TRBJ1-1; 7 positions match TRBD1. The CDR3 has 17 residues. Per the germline V gene, CDR1 is MRHNA and CDR2 is SNTAGT. Trimming took 2 bases from V and 0 from J; bases not matched to a gene: 9. CDR3 nucleotide sequence: TGTGCCAGCAGTGACGGAGGTGCAGGGGGATTGAACACTGAAGCTTTCTTT. It specifies CASSDGGAGGLNTEAFF.

The chain has TRBV5-1 and TRBJ2-7; D is possibly TRBD1 or TRBD2 (5 bases each). Per the germline V gene, CDR1 is SGHRS and CDR2 is YFSETQ. The germline V and J ends were trimmed by 4 bases and 4 bases, with 21 bases remaining between them. CDR3 length: 16 amino acids. The CDR3 reads CASSRDSFGALYEQYF. DNA for the CDR3: TGCGCCAGCAGCCGCGACAGTTTCGGGGCCTTATACGAGCAGTACTTC.

The rearrangement joins TRBV28 to TRBJ1-2; weak D call: TRBD1 (5 bases). The V end lost 6 bases, the J end lost 2 bases, and 19 bases lay between the germline ends. The CDR3 length is 16 residues. Germline V gene data show CDR1 as MDHEN and CDR2 as SYDVKM. In DNA, the CDR3 is TGTGCCAGCAGCGGCTCCGACCCGGGGGGGAACTATGGCTACACCTTC. As protein: CASSGSDPGGNYGYTF.

This chain links TRBV5-8 with TRBJ1-1; TRBD1 is a possible D gene (5 bases). The CDR3 has 14 amino acids. CDR1 and CDR2 (germline): SGHTS, YDEGEE. The germline V and J ends were trimmed by 4 bases and 3 bases, with 13 bases remaining between them. The CDR3 sequence is CASSRPGGDTEAFF. CDR3 nucleotide sequence: TGTGCCAGCAGCCGCCCCGGGGGGGACACTGAAGCTTTCTTT.

The CDR3 loop is CASSVAGPSSYNEQFF. Written as DNA, the CDR3 is TGTGCCAGCAGCGTAGCAGGGCCCAGCTCCTACAATGAGCAGTTCTTC. The chain links TRBV9 to TRBJ2-1, with TRBD1 as a possible D gene (5 bases). This CDR3 is 16 amino acids long. V lost 0 bases and J lost 0, with 10 bases in between. Germline V gene lookup returns CDR1 SGDLS and CDR2 YYNGEE.

The V gene is TRBV11-2, the J gene TRBJ1-1; D remains unclear. The V and J ends lost 4 bases and 7 bases respectively, with 13 bases between them. CDR3 size: 13 residues. Germline loops: CDR1 SGHAT, CDR2 FQNNGV. CDR3 DNA sequence: TGTGCCAGCAGCTCTGGAGTAAGGAATGAAGCTTTCTTT. It specifies CASSSGVRNEAFF.

The chain carries TRBV19 and TRBJ1-1, with a possible D match to TRBD1 (6 bases). CDR1 is LNHDA, CDR2 SQIVND, per germline (reference sequence). V was trimmed by 10 bases and J by 5 bases, leaving 20 bases between them. The CDR3 consists of 14 residues. The chain's CDR3 is CATSFARGATEAFF. CDR3 DNA sequence: TGTGCCACCTCCTTCGCGCGGGGGGCGACTGAAGCTTTCTTT.

The chain carries TRBV28 and TRBJ2-4; possible D gene TRBD1, 6 bases. This CDR3 comprises 14 residues. Germline V gene lookup returns CDR1 MDHEN and CDR2 SYDVKM. The V gene lost 6 bases and the J gene lost 2 bases, with 11 bases spanning the gap. The CDR3 coding sequence is TGTGCCAGCAGCTCCGGGACAACCAAAAACATTCAGTACTTC. Amino acids: CASSSGTTKNIQYF. Variable domain in full (rest from reference TRBV28 and TRBJ2-4): DVKVTQSSRYLVKRTGEKVFLECVQDMDHENMFWYRQDPGLGLRLIYFSYDVKMKEKGDIPEGYSVSREKKERFSLILESASTNQTSMYLCASSSGTTKNIQYFGAGTRLSVL.

A few counts support this clone. V usage is TRBV28 and J usage is TRBJ2-1; TRBD1 matches at 9 bases. The CDR3 spans 15 residues. Germline V gene sequence: CDR1 MDHEN, CDR2 SYDVKM. J gave up 4 bases and V 6 bases, and 7 bases lay outside the gene matches. Here the CDR3 reads CASRWGQGTYNEQFF. The CDR3 DNA sequence: TGTGCCAGCAGGTGGGGACAGGGCACATACAATGAGCAGTTCTTC.